This T cell receptor (beta chain) was recorded in a study of CD8 T cells in Susac syndrome. RNA totalling about 0.5 to 1 ug underwent reverse transcription with random hexamers. An immunoSEQ multiplex PCR generated amplified TCR beta CDR3 products spanning 54 Vbeta and 13 Jbeta. MiXCR, run by TCRdb on the immunoSEQ multiplex PCR reads, gives a single entry per CDR3 protein. Of 150,000 to 200,000 distinct CDR3 sequences in the sample, approximately 95% were seen once. The germline V gene has CDR1 SGHVS and CDR2 FNYEAQ. Trimming took off 5 bases at V and 0 bases at J, with 15 bases between the two ends. This CDR3 region has 16 residues. The T cells that were sequenced for TCR beta were CD8+ and CD4+ cells from blood. TEMRA cells were enriched by FACS, and CD4+ and CD8+ T cells were negatively isolated.

Source material: CD8+ T cells from PBMCs. This clonotype was obtained from a human donor with multiple sclerosis. The chain joins TRBV7-6 to TRBJ2-3; D is possibly TRBD2 (6 bases). The CDR3 here is CASSPHSSDSTDTQYF. The DNA of the CDR3 is TGTGCCAGCAGCCCTCACTCTAGCGACAGCACAGATACGCAGTATTTT.